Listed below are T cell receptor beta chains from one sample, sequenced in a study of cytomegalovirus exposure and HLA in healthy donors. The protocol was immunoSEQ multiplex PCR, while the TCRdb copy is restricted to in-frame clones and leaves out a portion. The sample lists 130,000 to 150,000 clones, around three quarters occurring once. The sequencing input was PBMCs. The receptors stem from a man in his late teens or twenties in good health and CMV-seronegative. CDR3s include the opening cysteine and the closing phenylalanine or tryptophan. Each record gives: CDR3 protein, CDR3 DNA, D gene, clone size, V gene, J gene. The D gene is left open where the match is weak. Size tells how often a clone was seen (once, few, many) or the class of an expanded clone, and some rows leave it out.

CASSEIGPLTNEKLFF	TGTGCCAGCAGTGAAATTGGGCCTCTTACTAATGAAAAACTGTTTTTT	-	-	TRBV25-1	TRBJ1-4
CASSRLAGGRSYNEQFF	TGTGCCAGCAGCCGGCTAGCGGGGGGCCGCTCCTACAATGAGCAGTTCTTC	TRBD2	once	TRBV9	TRBJ2-1
CASSQDAGFGSPLHF	TGCGCCAGCAGCCAAGATGCCGGGTTCGGATCACCCCTCCACTTT	-	few	TRBV4-3	TRBJ1-6
CATSRGGSTDTQYF	TGTGCCACCAGCAGAGGCGGGAGCACAGATACGCAGTATTTT	-	-	TRBV15	TRBJ2-3
CASSLNRGGSYSNQPQHF	TGTGCCAGCAGCTTGAACAGGGGGGGGAGTTATAGCAATCAGCCCCAGCATTTT	TRBD1	-	TRBV5-4	TRBJ1-5
CASSEGRGQGFF	TGTGCCAGCAGTGAGGGCAGGGGGCAAGGTTTCTTT	TRBD1	-	TRBV2	TRBJ1-1
CAISSDQETQYF	TGTGCCATCTCCTCAGACCAAGAGACCCAGTACTTC	-	-	TRBV10-3	TRBJ2-5
CASSLGLAGSETQYF	TGTGCCAGCAGCCTGGGACTAGCGGGGTCTGAGACCCAGTACTTC	TRBD2	-	TRBV7-2	TRBJ2-5
CAWSQGGSEQFF	TGTGCCTGGAGTCAGGGCGGGAGTGAGCAGTTCTTC	TRBD2	-	TRBV30	TRBJ2-1
CASSALTLNTEAFF	TGTGCCAGCAGCGCCCTGACATTGAACACTGAAGCTTTCTTT	-	few	TRBV2	TRBJ1-1
CASSQGTETYNEQFF	TGCGCCAGCAGCCAAGGGACAGAAACCTACAATGAGCAGTTCTTC	-	-	TRBV4-3	TRBJ2-1
CASSGGPTHEQYF	TGCGCCAGCAGCGGCGGGCCGACTCACGAGCAGTACTTC	-	once	TRBV5-1	TRBJ2-7
CASSEVTYRGSWPQHF	TGTGCCAGCAGTGAAGTCACCTACAGGGGGAGCTGGCCCCAGCATTTT	TRBD1	once	TRBV2	TRBJ1-5
CAWKRTGYSPLHF	TGTGCCTGGAAGAGGACAGGGTATTCACCCCTCCACTTT	TRBD1	-	TRBV30	TRBJ1-6
CASSVATLAGVTGELFF	TGTGCCAGCAGCGTAGCTACACTAGCGGGGGTTACCGGGGAGCTGTTTTTT	TRBD2	-	TRBV9	TRBJ2-2
CASSAGGEISENQPQHF	TGTGCCAGCAGCGCCGGTGGGGAGATCTCCGAGAATCAGCCCCAGCATTTT	-	-	TRBV9	TRBJ1-5
CASSSSRVAGGNEQFF	TGTGCCAGCAGCTCCTCCCGGGTAGCGGGGGGGAATGAGCAGTTCTTC	TRBD2	-	TRBV9	TRBJ2-1
CASSLAAGHYSYNEQFF	TGTGCCAGCAGCTTGGCGGCAGGACACTACTCCTACAATGAGCAGTTCTTC	-	-	TRBV11-2	TRBJ2-1
CATSRTGEGSPLHF	TGTGCCACCAGCAGGACAGGGGAAGGTTCACCCCTCCACTTT	TRBD1	-	TRBV15	TRBJ1-6
CALQGVTDTQYF	TGTGCCCTCCAGGGTGTCACAGATACGCAGTATTTT	-	-	TRBV2	TRBJ2-3
CASSEAGSHPGLETQYF	TGTGCCAGCAGTGAAGCTGGCAGCCACCCGGGGTTGGAGACCCAGTACTTC	-	-	TRBV2	TRBJ2-5
CASSLVTGGLLYGYTF	TGTGCCAGCAGCTTAGTGACAGGGGGCCTACTTTATGGCTACACCTTC	TRBD1	-	TRBV7-9	TRBJ1-2
CAWSAGTLGEKLFF	TGTGCCTGGAGTGCAGGGACTCTGGGAGAAAAACTGTTTTTT	-	-	TRBV30	TRBJ1-4
CASSQEQEDTQYF	TGCGCCAGCAGCCAAGAACAGGAGGATACGCAGTATTTT	-	-	TRBV4-1	TRBJ2-3
CASSDRGGPGETQYF	TGTGCCAGCAGTGATCGGGGGGGGCCCGGTGAGACCCAGTACTTC	TRBD2	-	TRBV2	TRBJ2-5
CASSYGRRQAIYGYTF	TGTGCCAGCAGTTACGGTCGCAGACAGGCGATCTATGGCTACACCTTC	-	-	TRBV6-6	TRBJ1-2
CASTVEPQGIEAFF	TGTGCCAGCACCGTAGAGCCCCAGGGGATTGAAGCTTTCTTT	-	-	TRBV9	TRBJ1-1
CASSLVTADTIYF	TGTGCCAGCAGCTTAGTCACAGCCGACACCATATATTTT	-	-	TRBV7-2	TRBJ1-3
CASRFLSGGFGPLHF	TGTGCAAGTCGCTTTTTGTCAGGGGGATTTGGGCCCCTCCACTTT	-	-	TRBV12-2	TRBJ1-6
CASSRSGTGVYNEQFF	TGTGCCAGCTCACGATCCGGGACAGGGGTCTACAATGAGCAGTTCTTC	TRBD1	-	TRBV18	TRBJ2-1
CASSISQGSPNEQFF	TGTGCCAGTAGTATTTCGCAGGGTTCCCCCAATGAGCAGTTCTTC	-	-	TRBV19	TRBJ2-1
CASTGGPNEKLFF	TGTGCCAGCACAGGGGGCCCAAATGAAAAACTGTTTTTT	TRBD1	-	TRBV6-1	TRBJ1-4
CASSLAGANYGYTF	TGTGCCAGCAGCTTGGCCGGAGCTAACTATGGCTACACCTTC	-	-	TRBV5-6	TRBJ1-2
CSAWTSQEAFF	TGCAGTGCTTGGACATCTCAAGAAGCTTTCTTT	-	-	TRBV20-1	TRBJ1-1
CAWSVSPETQYF	TGTGCCTGGAGTGTATCTCCCGAGACCCAGTACTTC	-	-	TRBV30	TRBJ2-5
CASSQVGGVTGTANLANYGYTF	TGTGCCAGCAGCCAAGTGGGGGGAGTAACCGGGACGGCGAACCTAGCTAACTATGGCTACACCTTC	-	-	TRBV14	TRBJ1-2
CASSRYLTVNTGELFF	TGTGCCAGCAGCCGATACCTGACAGTGAACACCGGGGAGCTGTTTTTT	-	-	TRBV16	TRBJ2-2
CANQGTKGWSDSMDTQYF	TGTGCCAACCAGGGAACGAAGGGCTGGTCGGACAGTATGGATACGCAGTATTTT	-	-	TRBV2	TRBJ2-3
CASSPTGSFVYGYTF	TGTGCCAGTAGTCCTACAGGGTCCTTTGTCTATGGCTACACCTTC	-	few	TRBV19	TRBJ1-2
CASSLGQGEAFF	TGTGCCAGCAGCCTTGGACAGGGTGAAGCTTTCTTT	TRBD1	-	TRBV6-6	TRBJ1-1
CASSHLTGDYTF	TGCGCCAGCAGCCATCTCACAGGGGACTACACCTTC	TRBD1	-	TRBV5-1	TRBJ1-2